This T cell receptor (beta chain) was sequenced for a study of T cells in Graves' hyperthyroidism and ophthalmopathy. Overall study results and limits: A median about 6.2 months before onset, the model predicted ophthalmopathy. Most thyroid clonotypes that were expanded above 0.001 also turned up in blood.

Germline V gives CDR1 SGHRS, CDR2 YFSETQ. Deletions cut 4 bases from V and 4 bases from J, with 14 bases between. The CDR3 is 15 residues long. The investigators amplified TCR beta CDR3 regions from RNA transcripts. In the first-round RT-PCR of the TCR CDR3, the HTBI primer set was used. TCRdb reprocessed the multiplex PCR reads with MiXCR, giving one entry per CDR3 protein. In the table there are more than 500,000 distinct CDR3 sequences, roughly 17% of which are singletons. This clonotype was detected only a few times. Its matching antigen is unknown. The genes are TRBV5-1 and TRBJ2-2, with D perhaps TRBD1 or TRBD2 (5 bases each). The sample comprised blood. The TCR sequence derives from a woman aged 30 to 39 with Graves' hyperthyroidism. DNA of the CDR3: TGCGCCAGCAGCGCGACCGGGACCTTCACCGGGGAGCTGTTTTTT. Protein: CASSATGTFTGELFF.